A selection of T cell receptor beta chains follows, all from one sample in a study of vaccination effects on CD4 cells after COVID-19. Their antigen targets remain unknown. Method: immunoSEQ multiplex PCR; TCRdb's copy keeps in-frame clones and lacks some. Here the sample spans 15,000 or so clones, roughly three quarters being singletons. The sample consisted of CD4+ T cells from PBMCs cultured with HCoV-NL63 spike peptides, taken after COVID-19 vaccination. These receptors were taken from a human donor who received a COVID-19 vaccine. CDR3s include the opening cysteine and the closing phenylalanine or tryptophan. Fields, in order: D gene, V gene, J gene, clone size, CDR3 DNA, CDR3 protein. The D gene is left open where the match is weak. Not every row has a clone size; where given, it reads once, few, many or a size class.

-	TRBV10-1	TRBJ2-1	-	TGCGCCAGCAGTGAAGCCCATTTGACCCTCCTGTACAATGAGCAGTTCTTC	CASSEAHLTLLYNEQFF
TRBD1	TRBV5-1	TRBJ1-2	-	TGCGCCAGCAGCCGATCGACAGGGGTTGACTATGGCTACACCTTC	CASSRSTGVDYGYTF
-	TRBV19	TRBJ1-1	-	TGTGCCAGTAGTACTTTGCGGACTGAAGCTTTCTTT	CASSTLRTEAFF
-	TRBV4-2	TRBJ1-1	-	TGTGCCAGCAGCCAAGATCAGGGGATTATGAACACTGAAGCTTTCTTT	CASSQDQGIMNTEAFF
TRBD1	TRBV12-5	TRBJ1-1	-	TGTGCTAGTGGACGGACAGGGGGCGAGACTGAAGCTTTCTTT	CASGRTGGETEAFF
TRBD1	TRBV5-1	TRBJ1-2	-	TGCGCCAGCAGCCCCCGGGACAGCTATGGCTACACCTTC	CASSPRDSYGYTF
-	TRBV10-3	TRBJ2-5	-	TGTGCCATCAGTGAGTCGGCGGAGACCCAGTACTTC	CAISESAETQYF
TRBD2	TRBV5-4	TRBJ2-3	-	TGTGCCAGCAGCGAACAACAGCGGGGCGTCAATACGCAGTATTTT	CASSEQQRGVNTQYF
-	TRBV30	TRBJ1-2	-	TGTGCCTGGACTGACTACCAGCTTCCTAGGCGTGGCTACACCTTC	CAWTDYQLPRRGYTF
-	TRBV6-2/TRBV6-3	TRBJ2-1	-	TGTGCCAGCAGTTACTCGAAGTCTGGCAGGAGCCTTTACTACAATGAGCAGTTCTTC	CASSYSKSGRSLYYNEQFF
-	TRBV5-4	TRBJ2-7	-	TGTGCCAGCAGTTCAGGAGGGGGGTTTTCTAGCTACGAGCAGTACTTC	CASSSGGGFSSYEQYF
-	TRBV19	TRBJ2-2	-	TGTGCCAGTACTAGCCGGGGAGGTACCGGGGAGCTGTTTTTT	CASTSRGGTGELFF
TRBD2	TRBV2	TRBJ2-7	once	TGTGCCAGTAAGTGGCTAGCGGGAGAATACGAGCAGTACTTC	CASKWLAGEYEQYF
-	TRBV5-8	TRBJ1-2	-	TGTGCCAGCAGCTTGATTGGACTGCTACTTAACTATGGCTACACCTTC	CASSLIGLLLNYGYTF
-	TRBV11-2	TRBJ1-2	-	TGTGCCAGCAGCTTAGCGGGGGGGCGGAAAAGTGGCTACACCTTC	CASSLAGGRKSGYTF
-	TRBV12-3/TRBV12-4	TRBJ1-2	-	TGTGCCAGCAGTTTGAAGCACTATGGCTACACCTTC	CASSLKHYGYTF
TRBD2	TRBV5-1	TRBJ2-3	-	TGCGCCAGCAGCTTGGCTAGGACTAGCGGGAGAGCTAGCACAGATACGCAGTATTTT	CASSLARTSGRASTDTQYF
-	TRBV21-1	TRBJ1-3	-	TGTGCCAGCAGCTCCCGGGACAGGGGCCGACCTAGCTCTGGAAACACCATATATTTT	CASSSRDRGRPSSGNTIYF
-	TRBV7-2	TRBJ2-2	-	TGTGCCAGCAGCTTAGAATACGGCTGGAACACCGGGGAGCTGTTTTTT	CASSLEYGWNTGELFF
-	TRBV11-2	TRBJ2-3	few	TGTGCCAGCAGCTTTCGGGGGCTCGGCACAGATACGCAGTATTTT	CASSFRGLGTDTQYF
TRBD2	TRBV9	TRBJ2-2	-	TGTGCCAGCAGCGCCGTACTAGCGGACACCGGGGAGCTGTTTTTT	CASSAVLADTGELFF
-	TRBV6-1	TRBJ1-5	-	TGTGCCAGCAGTGATATTCGGGGGCAAGGTCAGCCCCAGCATTTT	CASSDIRGQGQPQHF
-	TRBV5-1	TRBJ2-3	-	TGCGCCAGCAGCGGCACCGGCACAGATACGCAGTATTTT	CASSGTGTDTQYF
TRBD1	TRBV18	TRBJ2-7	-	TGTGCCAGCTCACCTCGACAGGGGACATCCTACGAGCAGTACTTC	CASSPRQGTSYEQYF
-	TRBV5-5	TRBJ1-2	-	TGTGCCAGCAGCGCGACCGCGGAGGGAGGCTACACCTTC	CASSATAEGGYTF
TRBD1	TRBV28	TRBJ2-7	-	TGTGCCACCCTGGGACAGGGAAACTACGAGCAGTACTTC	CATLGQGNYEQYF
-	TRBV6-5	TRBJ2-3	-	TGTGCCAGCAGGGGGGGACCCCAAGGTACTACGCAGTATTTT	CASRGGPQGTTQYF
TRBD1	TRBV5-1	TRBJ2-5	-	TGCGCCAGCAGCTTGGAGACAGGGGGCCCCCGGAAGTACTTC	CASSLETGGPRKYF
-	TRBV11-3	TRBJ2-3	-	TGTGCCAGCAGCTTACGGACAGATACGCAGTATTTT	CASSLRTDTQYF
TRBD2	TRBV5-1	TRBJ2-3	once	TGCGCCAGCAGCTCAGATGCCGGGACTAGCGGGAGCACAGATACGCAGTATTTT	CASSSDAGTSGSTDTQYF
TRBD1	TRBV2	TRBJ1-2	once	TGTGCCAGCAGTTTGAGGTCAGGGGGTGGCTACACCTTC	CASSLRSGGGYTF
-	TRBV28	TRBJ1-2	-	TGTGCCAGCAATCGCCCCTCCGGAGGAGGCTACACCTTC	CASNRPSGGGYTF
TRBD2	TRBV19	TRBJ2-7	once	TGTGCCAGTAGTTTGGCTAGCGGGGGCAAGTGGGAGCAGTACTTC	CASSLASGGKWEQYF
TRBD1	TRBV5-4	TRBJ2-1	-	TGTGCCAGCAGCTTGGATCAGGGGGCGCAGGACAATGAGCAGTTCTTC	CASSLDQGAQDNEQFF
TRBD1	TRBV7-9	TRBJ1-2	-	TGTGCCAGCAGCTTAAGCCGGACAGGGGGCGCAGGAAGGGGTGGCTACACCTTC	CASSLSRTGGAGRGGYTF
-	TRBV4-1	TRBJ1-2	-	TGCGCCAGCAGCCAAGATAGAGGTTGGGGGGGTGGCTACACCTTC	CASSQDRGWGGGYTF
-	TRBV7-2	TRBJ2-7	-	TGTGCCAGCAGCTTCCGAGGCCCCAGTGTCTACGAGCAGTACTTC	CASSFRGPSVYEQYF